A single sample gave rise to the 10 T cell receptor beta chains below, sequenced in a study of CD8 T cells in Susac syndrome. The RNA input was roughly 0.45 to 1 ug, and it was reverse transcribed with random hexamers. TCRdb recomputed calls from the immunoSEQ multiplex PCR reads with MiXCR, one row per CDR3 protein. The sample shows approximately 140,000 distinct CDR3 sequences, over 80% of them seen only once. The sample consisted of CD8+ T cells from PBMCs. These receptors all stem from a human donor with multiple sclerosis.

The chain combines TRBV27 with TRBJ2-7; 8 nucleotides agree with TRBD2. CDR3 length equals 14 residues. The V segment lost 8 bases and the J segment 4 bases; nucleotides outside the gene matches: 10. The germline V gene has CDR1 MNHEY and CDR2 SMNVEV (reference sequence). CDR3 DNA: TGTGCCAGCGCTCTCGGGGGGGCCCAATACGAGCAGTACTTC. This gives the protein CASALGGAQYEQYF.

The rearrangement links TRBV7-6 to TRBJ2-1; D ambiguous. CDR3 length: 13 amino acids. CDR1 is SGHVS, CDR2 FNYEAQ, per germline. V lost 0 bases and J 2 bases, leaving 2 bases between the germline ends. The CDR3 nucleotides are TGTGCCAGCAGCTTAGCGACCTACAATGAGCAGTTCTTC. It is translated as CASSLATYNEQFF.

For the CDR3, the DNA is TGTGCCAGTAGTATCTGGACGGAGGACACTGAAGCTTTCTTT. As protein: CASSIWTEDTEAFF. The chain employs TRBV19 and TRBJ1-1; D is undetermined. Germline V gene lookup returns CDR1 LNHDA and CDR2 SQIVND (reference sequence). This CDR3 comprises 14 residues. The V end was cut by 3 bases, the J end by 3 bases, with 11 bases between.

The CDR3 region has the DNA TGTGCCAGCAGGGGTGACAGGGTAACGCAGTATTTT. Its protein product is CASRGDRVTQYF. The chain combines TRBV5-5 with TRBJ2-3, with 7 nucleotides matching TRBD1. V shed 5 bases and J 9 bases; nucleotides not matched to a gene: 6. Germline V CDR1 and CDR2: SGHKS, YYEKEE (reference sequence). The CDR3 extends over 12 amino acids.

This clonotype was seen only a few times. The chain employs TRBV6-1 and TRBJ2-1; 14 bases match TRBD2. Germline V gene data show CDR1 as MNHNS and CDR2 as SASEGT. CDR3 length: 15 amino acids. Unmatched junction bases numbered 5, after V lost 5 bases and J lost 8 bases. The DNA of the CDR3 is TGTGCCAGCAGTATCGGGACTAGCGGGAGCTATGAGCAGTTCTTC. The encoded protein is CASSIGTSGSYEQFF.

This rearrangement joins TRBV9 to TRBJ1-1, with D possibly TRBD1 on 5 matching bases. This CDR3 contains 15 residues. V lost 3 bases and J lost 0, with 12 bases in between. Germline V gene data show CDR1 as SGDLS and CDR2 as YYNGEE. Here the CDR3 DNA reads TGTGCCAGCAGCGCAGAAGGGGAGTTGAACACTGAAGCTTTCTTT. As protein: CASSAEGELNTEAFF.

The V gene is TRBV10-3, the J gene TRBJ2-1; the D gene is possibly TRBD2 (6 bases). The CDR3 has 18 amino acids. V lost 1 base and J 5 bases, leaving 21 bases between the germline ends. Germline V CDR1 and CDR2: ENHRY, SYGVKD. Here the CDR3 DNA reads TGTGCCATCAGTGAGTACGGGGGAGTATTCGGGGCCAACAATGAGCAGTTCTTC. As protein: CAISEYGGVFGANNEQFF.

V usage is TRBV2 and J usage is TRBJ1-1; possibly TRBD1 for D (5 bases). V was clipped by 1 base and J by 0 bases, with 12 bases between them. This CDR3 spans 16 amino acids. The germline gives CDR1 SNHLY, CDR2 FYNNEI. CDR3 DNA sequence: TGTGCCAGCAGTGAAGGGGCAGGGATCATGAACACTGAAGCTTTCTTT. It is translated as CASSEGAGIMNTEAFF.

As regards this clonotype: The missing conserved phenylalanine or tryptophan at the end of this CDR3 makes a read error likely. This chain joins TRBV2 and TRBJ1-1, with D unresolved. The germline V and J ends were trimmed by 8 bases and 0 bases, with 10 bases remaining between them. CDR1 and CDR2 from the germline V gene are SNHLY and FYNNEI. The CDR3 extends over 13 amino acids. The CDR3 nucleotides are TGTGCCAGCGAGAACAGTTTGAACACTGAAGCTTTCCTT. As protein: CASENSLNTEAFL.

The chain links TRBV19 to TRBJ1-1; D gene ambiguous. CDR3 length equals 13 residues. Trimming took 3 bases from V and 5 from J, leaving 10 bases between them. The germline V gene encodes CDR1 LNHDA and CDR2 SQIVND (reference sequence). In DNA, the CDR3 is TGTGCCAGTAGTATCCCGGCCGGGACTGAAGCTTTCTTT. This translates into CASSIPAGTEAFF. Full variable domain (remainder filled in from reference TRBV19 and TRBJ1-1): DGGITQSPKYLFRKEGQNVTLSCEQNLNHDAMYWYRQDPGQGLRLIYYSQIVNDFQKGDIAEGYSVSREKKESFPLTVTSAQKNPTAFYLCASSIPAGTEAFFGQGTRLTVV.